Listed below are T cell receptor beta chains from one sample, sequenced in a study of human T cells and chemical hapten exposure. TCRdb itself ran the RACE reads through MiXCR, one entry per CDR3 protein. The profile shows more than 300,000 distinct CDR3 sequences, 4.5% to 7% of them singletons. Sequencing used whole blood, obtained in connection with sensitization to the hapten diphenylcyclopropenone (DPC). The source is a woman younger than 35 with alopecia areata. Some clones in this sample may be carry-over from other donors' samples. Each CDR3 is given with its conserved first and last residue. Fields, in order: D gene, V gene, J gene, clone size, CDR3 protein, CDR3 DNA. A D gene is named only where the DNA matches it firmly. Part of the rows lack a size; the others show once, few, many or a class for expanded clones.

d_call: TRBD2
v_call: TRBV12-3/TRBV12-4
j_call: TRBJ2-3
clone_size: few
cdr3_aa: CASSLLAGGRGDTQYF
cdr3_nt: TGTGCCAGCAGCCTACTAGCGGGGGGCCGGGGAGATACGCAGTATTTT

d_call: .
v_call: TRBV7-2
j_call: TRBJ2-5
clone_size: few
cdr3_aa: CASSDRWTLGSQETQYF
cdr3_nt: TGTGCCAGCAGCGACCGTTGGACACTCGGTTCTCAAGAGACCCAGTACTTC

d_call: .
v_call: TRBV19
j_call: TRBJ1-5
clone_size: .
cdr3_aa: CASSLHRVPQPQHF
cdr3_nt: TGTGCCAGTAGCCTCCACAGGGTTCCTCAGCCCCAGCATTTT

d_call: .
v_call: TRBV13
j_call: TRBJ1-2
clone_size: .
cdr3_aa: CASSPGAASSYGYTF
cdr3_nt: TGTGCCAGCAGCCCTGGTGCAGCCTCCTCCTATGGCTACACCTTC

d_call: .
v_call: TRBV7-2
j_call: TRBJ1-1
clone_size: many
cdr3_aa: CASSLDSYFQGEAFF
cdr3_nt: TGTGCCAGCAGCTTAGATTCGTATTTCCAAGGGGAAGCTTTCTTT

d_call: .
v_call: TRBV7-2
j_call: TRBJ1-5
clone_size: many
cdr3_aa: CASSSTNQPQHF
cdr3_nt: TGTGCCAGCAGCTCGACAAACCAGCCCCAGCATTTT

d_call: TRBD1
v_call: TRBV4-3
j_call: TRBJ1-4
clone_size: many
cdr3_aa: CASSHETGGREKLFF
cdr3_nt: TGCGCCAGCAGCCATGAGACAGGGGGTCGAGAAAAACTGTTTTTT

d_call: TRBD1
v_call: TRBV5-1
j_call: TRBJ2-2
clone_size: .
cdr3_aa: CASSFGQGASGTGELFF
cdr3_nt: TGCGCCAGCAGCTTTGGACAGGGGGCCTCTGGCACCGGGGAGCTGTTTTTT

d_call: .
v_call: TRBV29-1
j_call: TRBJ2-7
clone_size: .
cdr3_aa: CSVTTVRGQYF
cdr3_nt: TGCAGCGTCACGACGGTGCGGGGTCAGTACTTC

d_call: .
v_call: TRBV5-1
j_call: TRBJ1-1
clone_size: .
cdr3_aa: CASSLRGDHTEAFF
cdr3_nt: TGCGCCAGCAGCTTACGAGGGGACCACACTGAAGCTTTCTTT

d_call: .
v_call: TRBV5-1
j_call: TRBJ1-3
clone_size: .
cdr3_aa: CASSLDQPGVGSGNTIYF
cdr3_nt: TGCGCCAGCAGCTTGGACCAACCCGGGGTCGGCTCTGGAAACACCATATATTTT

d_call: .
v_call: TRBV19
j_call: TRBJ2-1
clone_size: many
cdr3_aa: CASSTDNYNEQFF
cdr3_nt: TGTGCCAGTAGTACCGATAACTACAATGAGCAGTTCTTC

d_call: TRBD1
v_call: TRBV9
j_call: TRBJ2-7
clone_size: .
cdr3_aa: CASSADRGEQYF
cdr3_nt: TGTGCCAGCAGCGCGGACAGGGGGGAGCAGTACTTC

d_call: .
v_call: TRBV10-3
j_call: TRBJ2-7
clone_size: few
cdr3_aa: CAISEGETYEQYF
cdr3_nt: TGTGCCATCAGTGAGGGGGAAACCTACGAGCAGTACTTC

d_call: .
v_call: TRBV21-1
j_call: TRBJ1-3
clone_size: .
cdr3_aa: CASKLTDSGNTIYF
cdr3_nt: TGTGCCAGCAAATTAACAGACTCTGGAAACACCATATATTTT

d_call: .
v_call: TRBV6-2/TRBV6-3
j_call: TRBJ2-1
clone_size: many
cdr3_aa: CASSSLRGGSYNEQFF
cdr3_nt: TGTGCCAGCAGTTCCCTGAGGGGGGGCTCCTACAATGAGCAGTTCTTC

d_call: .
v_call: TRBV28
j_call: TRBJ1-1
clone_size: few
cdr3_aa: CASSLESLEAFF
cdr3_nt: TGTGCCAGCAGTTTAGAAAGTCTAGAAGCTTTCTTT